Given below is one T cell receptor (beta chain) in context. Specified time point: pre-treatment baseline. At 12 weeks after first infusion, RECIST 1.1 defined response for most patients. Patients had no prior systemic cancer treatment, immunosuppressants or other active cancers. This CDR3 spans 18 amino acids. The germline gives CDR1 LGHNA, CDR2 YNFKEQ. With 0 bases clipped from V and 5 bases from J, the junction kept 11 bases outside the gene matches. The method was immunoSEQ multiplex PCR; TCRdb's version includes in-frame clones alone and lacks a portion of them. Of 8,000 to 13,000 clones in the sample, 70% to 90% were seen once. This entry belongs to a study of blood T cell dynamics during melanoma immunotherapy.

The TCR originated in a human donor with melanoma. The rearrangement links TRBV4-2 to TRBJ1-2; TRBD1 matches 11 bases. This specimen was blood, taken from a patient treated with checkpoint blockade. This chain's CDR3 is CASSQDTGTGGGGYGYTF. In DNA form, the CDR3 reads TGTGCCAGCAGCCAAGATACGGGGACAGGGGGTGGTGGATATGGCTACACCTTC.